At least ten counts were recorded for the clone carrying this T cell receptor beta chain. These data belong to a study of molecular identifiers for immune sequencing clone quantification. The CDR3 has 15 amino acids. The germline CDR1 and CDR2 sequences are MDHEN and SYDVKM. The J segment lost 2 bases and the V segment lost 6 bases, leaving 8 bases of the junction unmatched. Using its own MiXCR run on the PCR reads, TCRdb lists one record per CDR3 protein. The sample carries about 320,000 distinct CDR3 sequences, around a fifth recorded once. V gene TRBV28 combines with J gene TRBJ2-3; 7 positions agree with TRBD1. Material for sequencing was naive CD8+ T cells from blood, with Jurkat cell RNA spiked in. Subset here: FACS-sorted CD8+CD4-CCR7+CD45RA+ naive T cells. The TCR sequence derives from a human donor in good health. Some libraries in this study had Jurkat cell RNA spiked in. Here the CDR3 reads CASRTRDRYTDTQYF. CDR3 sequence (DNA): TGTGCCAGCAGAACGAGGGACAGATACACAGATACGCAGTATTTT.